The clone carrying this T cell receptor (beta chain) occurred many times. Its specificity is unknown. V lost 6 bases to trimming and J lost 5 bases, with 13 bases between them. CDR1 is SNHLY and CDR2 is FYNNEI in the germline V gene. This CDR3 has 14 amino acids. The data are from a study of identical twins. Study-wide results and caveats: Twins' surplus sharing was weaker for beta out-of-frame sequences.

Template switching added a universal primer binding site, and final cDNA carried unique molecular identifiers. TCRdb ran MiXCR on the 5' RACE reads and lists one entry per CDR3 protein. There are around 230,000 distinct CDR3 sequences in the sample; around a tenth occur only once, and 4.5% to 5.5% lies in the top ten. The sequencing input was memory (CD45RO+) T cells sorted from blood. This clonotype was obtained from a woman younger than 30 in good health. This chain connects TRBV2 to TRBJ2-2; D may be TRBD2 (5 bases). The CDR3, as DNA: TGTGCCAGCAGCCCCGAGACGGGGACCGGGGAGCTGTTTTTT. The encoded protein is CASSPETGTGELFF.